A selection of T cell receptor beta chains follows, all from one sample in a study of T cell changes during pregnancy in multiple sclerosis. Repertoires were generated with immunoSEQ multiplex PCR, while TCRdb's copy carries only in-frame clones and drops some. The sample holds around 34,000 clones, 75% to 95% seen once. The sequenced sample was CD8+ T cells from peripheral blood mononuclear cells, obtained before pregnancy. All receptors derive from a female donor with multiple sclerosis, enrolled in a pregnancy study. The CDR3 runs from the conserved cysteine through the conserved F or W. Fields, in order: V gene, J gene, D gene, clone size, CDR3 DNA, CDR3 protein. The D gene is left open where the match is weak. Clone sizes are given selectively: once, few, many, or a class where the clone is expanded.

TRBV7-2,TRBJ1-2,.,.,TGTGCCAGCAGCATCAACACAGGACGGCGGGGCTACACCTTC,CASSINTGRRGYTF
TRBV29-1,TRBJ2-2,TRBD1,.,TGCAGCGTTACTCCCACAGGGGAAAGAGGCGGGGAGCTGTTTTTT,CSVTPTGERGGELFF
TRBV6-1,TRBJ1-6,.,.,TGTGCCAGCAGTGAAGTTGAGGTCTCGTCCCTATCACCCCTCCACTTT,CASSEVEVSSLSPLHF
TRBV19,TRBJ1-1,TRBD1,once,TGTGCCAGTAGTATAGAAAGGGGGCAGTACACTGAAGCTTTCTTT,CASSIERGQYTEAFF
TRBV30,TRBJ1-1,.,.,TGTGCCTGGAGTCCTCAAACAGGGCACACTGAAGCTTTCTTT,CAWSPQTGHTEAFF
TRBV29-1,TRBJ2-1,.,.,TGCAGCGCTGGCCCGATAAACAACAATGAGCAGTTCTTC,CSAGPINNNEQFF
TRBV30,TRBJ1-1,.,few,TGTGCCTGGAGTGAACAGCCTGAAGCTTTCTTT,CAWSEQPEAFF
TRBV29-1,TRBJ1-5,TRBD1,.,TGCAGCGCGACAACCGGGACAGGGAAGGATCAGCCCCAGCATTTT,CSATTGTGKDQPQHF
TRBV5-4,TRBJ2-5,TRBD1,.,TGTGCCTGCGAATACGTGGGGACAGGGGCTAACGAGACCCAGTACTTC,CACEYVGTGANETQYF
TRBV9,TRBJ2-5,TRBD2,once,TGTGCCAGCAGCGTAGAAGCGGGGGGGAATCAAGAGACCCAGTACTTC,CASSVEAGGNQETQYF
TRBV7-2,TRBJ2-2,.,.,TGTGCCAGCAGCAACGACAGAGCGAACACCGGGGAGCTGTTTTTT,CASSNDRANTGELFF
TRBV29-1,TRBJ2-1,TRBD2,once,TGCAGCGCGGGACTAGCGGAGGGCAATGAGCAGTTCTTC,CSAGLAEGNEQFF
TRBV25-1,TRBJ1-6,TRBD1,.,TGTGCCAGCGGGGGACAGGGGGATAATTCACCCCTCCACTTT,CASGGQGDNSPLHF
TRBV4-2,TRBJ2-7,.,.,TGTGCCAGCAGCCAAGATAGAGTATACGGACATGACAACAACGAGCAGTACTTC,CASSQDRVYGHDNNEQYF
TRBV5-1,TRBJ2-7,.,.,TGCGCCAGCAGCTTATACCGCCTCGGGGACGAGCAGTACTTC,CASSLYRLGDEQYF
TRBV7-3,TRBJ1-2,.,.,TGTGCCAGCAGTTCGGAGATGACTAACTATGGCTACACCTTC,CASSSEMTNYGYTF
TRBV4-3,TRBJ2-5,TRBD2,.,TGCGCCAGCAGCCAAGACAGCGGGGGTACTTCAGAGACCCAGTACTTC,CASSQDSGGTSETQYF
TRBV30,TRBJ1-1,.,few,TGTGCCTGGGAGGGCCCCGTAGGGACTGAAGCTTTCTTT,CAWEGPVGTEAFF
TRBV27,TRBJ1-2,.,.,TGTGCCAGCAGAGGATCGGACAGCCCTAACTATGGCTACACCTTC,CASRGSDSPNYGYTF
TRBV10-2,TRBJ2-7,TRBD2,.,TGCGCCAGCAGGGGGACTAGCGGGGTTCCCTACGAGCAGTACTTC,CASRGTSGVPYEQYF
TRBV11-2,TRBJ1-1,.,.,TGTGCCAGCAGCCTTGCGGGGGGGAACACTGAAGCTTTCTTT,CASSLAGGNTEAFF
TRBV7-9,TRBJ1-2,.,.,TGTGCCAGCAGCTCGGATGGGGCGACGCTTAACTATGGCTACACCTTC,CASSSDGATLNYGYTF
TRBV7-6,TRBJ1-1,.,.,TGTGCCAGCAGCGAGGACCCGGGACACCTGAACACTGAAGCTTTCTTT,CASSEDPGHLNTEAFF
TRBV4-2,TRBJ2-5,.,.,TGTGCCAGCAGCCAAGTCCCAGGGTGGGAAGCGAAGACCCAGTACTTC,CASSQVPGWEAKTQYF
TRBV6-6,TRBJ2-1,TRBD2,.,TGTGCCAGCAGTTATGTGACTAGCGGGGGGAATGAGCAGTTCTTC,CASSYVTSGGNEQFF
TRBV6-6,TRBJ2-1,.,.,TGTGCCAGCAGTTTCGGGAGAGGGACCTACAATGAGCAGTTCTTC,CASSFGRGTYNEQFF
TRBV7-9,TRBJ2-7,TRBD1,.,TGTGCCAGCAGCTTAGGGGCGGGACAGGCCTTATACGAGCAGTACTTC,CASSLGAGQALYEQYF
TRBV9,TRBJ1-2,.,.,TGTGCCAGCAGCCCCGGGGGTTCCTTC,CASSPGGSF
TRBV7-6,TRBJ1-1,.,.,TGTGCCAGCAGCCCCGGGGGAAACACTGAAGCTTTCTTT,CASSPGGNTEAFF
TRBV4-1,TRBJ2-1,.,.,TGCGCCAGCAGCCGTGGGCCTCTCGATGAGCAGTTCTTC,CASSRGPLDEQFF
TRBV19,TRBJ1-5,.,.,TGTGCCAGTAGTTGGTCCCGTCACTTAGGCAATCAGCCCCAGCATTTT,CASSWSRHLGNQPQHF
TRBV2,TRBJ2-1,TRBD2,.,TGTGCCAGCAGTGTGGGAAGTGAGCGGGAGGGCCATCCCTACAATGAGCAGTTCTTC,CASSVGSEREGHPYNEQFF
TRBV6-5,TRBJ2-7,.,.,TGTGCCAGCAGTCGCTTTGGGGCGTCCTACGAGCAGTACTTC,CASSRFGASYEQYF
TRBV11-2,TRBJ1-1,TRBD1,.,TGTGCCAGCAGCTGGGGACAGGGGACCTTCATCATGAACACTGAAGCTTTCTTT,CASSWGQGTFIMNTEAFF
TRBV6-1,TRBJ1-2,.,.,TGTGCCAGCACCCAAAACTTACCTCGCTATGGCTACACCTTC,CASTQNLPRYGYTF
TRBV27,TRBJ2-3,TRBD2,.,TGTGCCAGCAGTTTGATTTCGATGAGCGGGAGGTTTGAAGATACGCAGTATTTT,CASSLISMSGRFEDTQYF
TRBV6-5,TRBJ2-1,.,.,TGTGCCAGCAGTTACGGGCCCCTAAATGAGCAGTTCTTC,CASSYGPLNEQFF
TRBV5-1,TRBJ2-7,TRBD1,once,TGCGCCAGCAGAGGGACAGGGGGATCCTACGAGCAGTACTTC,CASRGTGGSYEQYF
TRBV19,TRBJ1-1,.,.,TGTGCCAGTAGTTTAGGGACATCGAACACTGAAGCTTTCTTT,CASSLGTSNTEAFF
TRBV4-2,TRBJ2-7,.,.,TGTGCCAGCAGCCAAGTAGCATACGAGCAGTACTTC,CASSQVAYEQYF
TRBV4-1,TRBJ1-4,.,.,TGCGCCAGCAGCCAGGATACAGGGATTCAGTTTTTT,CASSQDTGIQFF
TRBV2,TRBJ1-2,TRBD1,once,TGTGCCAGCAGTGAAGGAACGACAGGGGGCGTCTTTAACTATGGCTACACCTTC,CASSEGTTGGVFNYGYTF
TRBV30,TRBJ2-1,.,.,TGTGCCTGGAGTGTATTGGGGGCAGGGAATGAGCAGTTCTTC,CAWSVLGAGNEQFF
TRBV5-1,TRBJ1-1,TRBD1,.,TGCGCCAGCAGCGGAACAGGGGCCCCGAACACTGAAGCTTTCTTT,CASSGTGAPNTEAFF
TRBV30,TRBJ2-3,.,.,TGTGCCTGGAGTGTTCCAGGGTCTAGCACAGATACGCAGTATTTT,CAWSVPGSSTDTQYF
TRBV10-1,TRBJ2-3,.,.,TGCGCCAGCAGTGATTCCAGCGCGAGCACAGATACGCAGTATTTT,CASSDSSASTDTQYF
TRBV5-6,TRBJ2-2,.,once,TGTGCCAGCAGCTTGTTTGAGAGATCGAACACCGGGGAGCTGTTTTTT,CASSLFERSNTGELFF
TRBV6-1,TRBJ2-7,.,.,TGTGCCACCTTATCGTACGAGCAGTACTTC,CATLSYEQYF
TRBV27,TRBJ1-3,.,.,TGTGCCAGCAGTCCGACAGCCTCTGGAAACACCATATATTTT,CASSPTASGNTIYF
TRBV5-1,TRBJ1-1,TRBD1,.,TGCGCCAGCAGCTTGCCGGGGACAGGGGGTGGAACTGAAGCTTTCTTT,CASSLPGTGGGTEAFF
TRBV27,TRBJ2-7,.,.,TGTGCCAGCAGTTTCAAACAGCCCTACGAGCAGTACTTC,CASSFKQPYEQYF
TRBV9,TRBJ2-7,TRBD1,.,TGTGCCAGCAGCGTCCGACAGGGACAACCGTCCCTCTACGAGCAGTACTTC,CASSVRQGQPSLYEQYF
TRBV25-1,TRBJ2-5,.,.,TGTGCCAGCGGCTCGGAGACCCAGTACTTC,CASGSETQYF
TRBV5-4,TRBJ2-7,TRBD2,once,TGTGCCAGCAGCTTGGCTCGGACTAGCGGGAGATCGAACGAGCAGTACTTC,CASSLARTSGRSNEQYF